The next 7 T cell receptor beta chains were all read from a single sample in a study of cytomegalovirus exposure and HLA in healthy donors. It was with 60 Vbeta and 13 Jbeta primers that the PCR ran. The data were produced by immunoSEQ multiplex PCR, yet TCRdb's version contains in-frame clones alone and is incomplete. The sample contains tens of thousands of clones, around 58% of which appear only once. Sequenced sample: PBMCs. The receptors here all came from a young man in good health and CMV-seropositive.

V gene TRBV11-2 combines with J gene TRBJ2-1, with D perhaps TRBD2 (5 bases). This CDR3 is built from 15 residues. Trimming shortened V by 0 bases and J by 3 bases, and 9 bases separated the two germline ends. Germline V gene lookup returns CDR1 SGHAT and CDR2 FQNNGV. CDR3 loop: CASSLERLNYNEQFF. Here the CDR3 DNA reads TGTGCCAGCAGCTTAGAGAGACTAAACTACAATGAGCAGTTCTTC. Drawing the rest from reference TRBV11-2 and TRBJ2-1, the complete variable domain is EAGVAQSPRYKIIEKRQSVAFWCNPISGHATLYWYQQILGQGPKLLIQFQNNGVVDDSQLPKDRFSAERLKGVDSTLKIQPAKLEDSAVYLCASSLERLNYNEQFFGPGTRLTVL.

The rearrangement uses TRBV6-5 and TRBJ2-3; TRBD2 aligns across 7 bases. V was pared by 0 bases and J by 8 bases, with 11 bases of the junction left unmatched. CDR1 MNHEY and CDR2 SVGAGI come from the germline V gene. The CDR3 runs to 16 residues. CDR3 DNA: TGTGCCAGCAGTTACTCAGATCCAAGTGGCGGGGGTACGCAGTATTTT. Its protein product is CASSYSDPSGGGTQYF.

The chain has TRBV4-2 and TRBJ2-3, with 7 positions matching TRBD2. The CDR3 runs to 18 residues. From germline, CDR1 is LGHNA and CDR2 YNFKEQ. The V gene end was trimmed by 4 bases and the J gene end by 2 bases; junction bases not matched to a gene: 15. In DNA, the CDR3 is TGTGCCAGCAGCCTAAATCCCCTCAGCGGGGTGGTCACAGATACGCAGTATTTT. Residues: CASSLNPLSGVVTDTQYF.

This clone was picked up many times. V and J are TRBV30 and TRBJ1-4; 7 nucleotides match TRBD1. This CDR3 has 18 residues. V was pared by 0 bases and J by 8 bases, with 18 bases of the junction left unmatched. Germline-derived CDR1 and CDR2 are GTSNPN and SVGIG (reference sequence). CDR3 coding DNA: TGTGCCTGGAGTGTACCTTCGGCGATTACAGGGGTCCGGGAAAAACTGTTTTTT. This sequence encodes CAWSVPSAITGVREKLFF.

In its sample, this clone was seen a few times. In DNA, the CDR3 is TGCGCCAGCAGTCACCCGGGACTAGCGGCCGGGGAGCTGTTTTTT. This sequence encodes CASSHPGLAAGELFF. The rearrangement joins TRBV4-1 to TRBJ2-2; 11 nucleotides line up with TRBD2. The length of the CDR3 is 15 residues. Germline values: CDR1 MGHRA, CDR2 YSYEKL. V was clipped by 6 bases and J by 6 bases; unmatched bases: 6.

A single count supports this clone. The chain joins TRBV7-2 to TRBJ1-6; TRBD1 matches at 7 bases. Germline V CDR1 and CDR2: SGHTA, FQGNSA. The CDR3 runs 14 residues. J was trimmed by 9 bases and V by 0 bases; bases with no gene match: 2. In DNA, the CDR3 is TGTGCCAGCAGCTTAGCGACAGGGAGTTCACCCCTCCACTTT. Translation: CASSLATGSSPLHF. The variable domain in full, completed from reference TRBV7-2 and TRBJ1-6, reads GAGVSQSPSNKVTEKGKDVELRCDPISGHTALYWYRQSLGQGLEFLIYFQGNSAPDKSGLPSDRFSAERTGGSVSTLTIQRTQQEDSAVYLCASSLATGSSPLHFGNGTRLTVT.

The chain joins TRBV6-6 to TRBJ2-7; weak D call: TRBD1 (7 bases). Trimming pared 0 bases from V and 6 bases from J, leaving 15 bases between. Germline CDR1 and CDR2: MNHNY and SVGAGI (reference sequence). This CDR3 comprises 15 residues. CDR3 DNA sequence: TGTGCCAGCAGTTACTCGAGCCAGGGGGGAATCGAGCAGTACTTC. Its translation is CASSYSSQGGIEQYF.